This entry describes one TCR beta chain. The CDR3 has 17 residues. The V gene lost 1 base and the J gene lost 2 bases, with 18 bases spanning the gap. TCRdb re-analysed the RT-PCR reads in MiXCR, keeping a single row per CDR3 protein. Among around 200,000 distinct CDR3 sequences listed, 35% to 45% were seen once. The sample belongs to a study of patients and donors after allogeneic stem cell transplantation. The sample taken for sequencing was blood, either unsorted or a sorted T cell fraction (not recorded which). The gene calls are TRBV12-3 or TRBV12-4 and TRBJ2-7; D is tentatively TRBD1 or TRBD2 (6 bases each). The receptor comes from a human donor who was either an allogeneic HSCT recipient or a stem cell or donor lymphocyte infusion donor (not recorded which). It is not recorded whose cells these are; they may come from a transplant donor. CDR3 region: CASSLVIGQGRPYEQYF. In DNA, the CDR3 is TGTGCCAGCAGTTTAGTGATAGGGCAGGGGAGGCCCTACGAGCAGTACTTC.